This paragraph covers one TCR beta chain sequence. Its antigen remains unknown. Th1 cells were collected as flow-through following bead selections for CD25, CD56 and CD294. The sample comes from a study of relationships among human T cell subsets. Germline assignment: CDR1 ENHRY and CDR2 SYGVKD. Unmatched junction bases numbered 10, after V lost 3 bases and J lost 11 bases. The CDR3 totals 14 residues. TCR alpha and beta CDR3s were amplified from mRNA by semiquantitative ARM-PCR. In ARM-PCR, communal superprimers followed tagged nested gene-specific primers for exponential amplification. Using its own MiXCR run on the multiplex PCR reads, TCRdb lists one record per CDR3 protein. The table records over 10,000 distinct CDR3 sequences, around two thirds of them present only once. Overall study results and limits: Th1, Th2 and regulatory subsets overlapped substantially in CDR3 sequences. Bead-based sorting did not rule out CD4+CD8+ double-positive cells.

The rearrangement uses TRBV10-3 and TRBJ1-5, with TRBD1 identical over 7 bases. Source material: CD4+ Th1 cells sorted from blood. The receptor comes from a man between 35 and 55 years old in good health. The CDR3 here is CAISDRLEGGSQHF. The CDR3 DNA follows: TGTGCCATCAGTGACCGACTCGAAGGGGGCTCCCAGCATTTT.